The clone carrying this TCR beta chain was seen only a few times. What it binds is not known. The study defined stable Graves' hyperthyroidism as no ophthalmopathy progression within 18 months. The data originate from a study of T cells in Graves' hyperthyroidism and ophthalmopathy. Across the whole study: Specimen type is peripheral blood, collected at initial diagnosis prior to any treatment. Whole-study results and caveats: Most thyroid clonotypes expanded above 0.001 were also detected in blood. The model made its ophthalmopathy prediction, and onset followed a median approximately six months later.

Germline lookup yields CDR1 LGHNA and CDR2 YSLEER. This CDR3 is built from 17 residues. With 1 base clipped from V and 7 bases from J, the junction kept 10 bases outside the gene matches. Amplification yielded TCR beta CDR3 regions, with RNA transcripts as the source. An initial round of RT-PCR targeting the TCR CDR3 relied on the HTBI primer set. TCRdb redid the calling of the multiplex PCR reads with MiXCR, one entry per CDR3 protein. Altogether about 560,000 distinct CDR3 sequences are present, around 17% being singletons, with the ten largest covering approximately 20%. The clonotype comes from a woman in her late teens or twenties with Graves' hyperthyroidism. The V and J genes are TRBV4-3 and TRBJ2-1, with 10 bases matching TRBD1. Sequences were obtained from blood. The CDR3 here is CASSQVITGTGENEQFF. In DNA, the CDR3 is TGCGCCAGCAGCCAAGTCATAACCGGGACAGGGGAAAATGAGCAGTTCTTC.